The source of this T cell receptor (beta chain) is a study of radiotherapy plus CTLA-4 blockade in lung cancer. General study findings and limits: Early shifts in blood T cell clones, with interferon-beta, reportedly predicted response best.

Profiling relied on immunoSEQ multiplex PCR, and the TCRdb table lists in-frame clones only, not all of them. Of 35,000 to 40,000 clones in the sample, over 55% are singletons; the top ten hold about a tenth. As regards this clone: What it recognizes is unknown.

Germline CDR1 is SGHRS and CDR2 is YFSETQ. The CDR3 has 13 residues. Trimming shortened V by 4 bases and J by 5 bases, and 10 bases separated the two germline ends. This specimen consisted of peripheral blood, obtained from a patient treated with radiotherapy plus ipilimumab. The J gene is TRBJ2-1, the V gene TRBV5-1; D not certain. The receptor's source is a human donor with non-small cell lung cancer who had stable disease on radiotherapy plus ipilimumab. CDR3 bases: TGCGCCAGCAGCGTGGACGGAGACAATGAGCAGTTCTTC. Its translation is CASSVDGDNEQFF.